Below, 31 T cell receptor beta chains from the same sample are listed, as sequenced in a study of T cell repertoires in cytomegalovirus infection. Their antigens are not known. TCRdb redid the calling of the reads with MiXCR, one entry per CDR3 protein. The data contain around 23,000 distinct CDR3 sequences, more than 20% of them seen just once; the ten biggest clones take up 91%. This specimen was CD8+ T cells from cultured PBMCs, taken from culture after CMV antigen stimulation. The receptor set was obtained from a human donor in good health (CMV status not recorded). Some clones in this sample may be carry-over from other donors' samples.

This clonotype was seen a few times. V is TRBV5-1 and J is TRBJ2-5; the D gene is possibly TRBD2 (6 bases). The V and J ends lost 5 bases and 5 bases respectively, with 16 bases between them. Germline V gives CDR1 SGHRS, CDR2 YFSETQ. The CDR3 length is 14 residues. The CDR3 nucleotides are TGCGCCAGCAGACCGGGGGATTATCTGGAGACCCAGTACTTC. It specifies CASRPGDYLETQYF.

The gene calls are TRBV2 and TRBJ2-5, with TRBD1 matching over 8 bases. There are 13 residues in the CDR3. Germline V gives CDR1 SNHLY, CDR2 FYNNEI. V lost 6 bases, J lost 5 bases, and 5 bases stayed unmatched. CDR3 sequence reads: CASRETGVETQYF. As DNA, the CDR3 is TGTGCCAGCAGGGAGACAGGGGTGGAGACCCAGTACTTC. Supplemented by reference TRBV2 and TRBJ2-5, the full variable domain reads EPEVTQTPSHQVTQMGQEVILRCVPISNHLYFYWYRQILGQKVEFLVSFYNNEISEKSEIFDDQFSVERPDGSNFTLKIRSTKLEDSAMYFCASRETGVETQYFGPGTRLLVL.

This clonotype came up a few times. The chain links TRBV4-1 to TRBJ1-4; 8 nucleotides line up with TRBD1. Germline V gene lookup returns CDR1 MGHRA and CDR2 YSYEKL. V was clipped by 3 bases and J by 6 bases; unmatched bases: 9. The CDR3 spans 16 residues. The CDR3 here is CASSQYQDREYEKLFF. The CDR3 DNA reads TGCGCCAGCAGCCAGTACCAGGACAGGGAGTATGAAAAACTGTTTTTT.

This clonotype was found many times. The chain has TRBV7-2 and TRBJ2-7; 11 positions match TRBD2. Germline V gene lookup returns CDR1 SGHTA and CDR2 FQGNSA. Trimming removed 3 bases from V and 4 bases from J; junction bases left unmatched: 8. The CDR3 consists of 16 residues. In DNA form, the CDR3 reads TGTGCCAGCAGCTTTAGCGGGGGGGCCGAAGGGTACGAGCAGTACTTC. Protein: CASSFSGGAEGYEQYF.

V is TRBV9 and J is TRBJ2-1; tentatively, D is TRBD2 (7 bases). Germline values: CDR1 SGDLS, CDR2 YYNGEE. This CDR3 region has 14 residues. Between the trimmed V and J ends, which lost 5 bases and 5 bases, there was a span of 14 bases. CDR3 coding DNA: TGTGCCAGCAGTGAGACGGGGGGCCACAATGAGCAGTTCTTC. Encoded protein: CASSETGGHNEQFF.

The chain recombines TRBV9 with TRBJ2-3; 7 bases line up with TRBD1. This CDR3 is 17 amino acids long. Germline V gene data show CDR1 as SGDLS and CDR2 as YYNGEE. The V segment lost 4 bases and the J segment 2 bases; nucleotides outside the gene matches: 13. CDR3 sequence (DNA): TGTGCCAGCAGCTTCCACCTAGCCGACAGGGCCACAGATACGCAGTATTTT. Translation gives CASSFHLADRATDTQYF. Based on the CDR3 plus reference TRBV9 and TRBJ2-3, the full variable domain is DSGVTQTPKHLITATGQRVTLRCSPRSGDLSVYWYQQSLDQGLQFLIQYYNGEERAKGNILERFSAQQFPDLHSELNLSSLELGDSALYFCASSFHLADRATDTQYFGPGTRLTVL.

This chain joins TRBV7-8 and TRBJ2-2; D possibly corresponds to TRBD2 (6 bases). V lost 5 bases, J lost 1 base, and 14 bases lay in between. This CDR3 is built from 16 residues. CDR1 and CDR2 (germline): SGHVS, FQNEAQ. CDR3 nucleotides: TGTGCCAGCAGCCCCCTCGCGGGGATGAACACCGGGGAGCTGTTTTTT. This translates into CASSPLAGMNTGELFF. Drawing the rest from reference TRBV7-8 and TRBJ2-2, the complete variable domain is GAGVSQSPRYKVAKRGQDVALRCDPISGHVSLFWYQQALGQGPEFLTYFQNEAQLDKSGLPSDRFFAERPEGSVSTLKIQRTQQEDSAVYLCASSPLAGMNTGELFFGEGSRLTVL.

This clonotype appeared many times. The chain joins TRBV4-1 to TRBJ2-5, with D possibly TRBD1 on 5 matching bases. The CDR3 sequence is 19 residues long. Trimming took off 0 bases at V and 2 bases at J, with 22 bases between the two ends. CDR1 MGHRA and CDR2 YSYEKL come from the germline V gene. CDR3 sequence (DNA): TGCGCCAGCAGCCAAGATCCAAATGATGAGGCAGGGAATCAAGAGACCCAGTACTTC. Encoded protein: CASSQDPNDEAGNQETQYF.

This clonotype was seen at least ten times. V and J are TRBV6-1 and TRBJ2-7; D is tentatively TRBD1 or TRBD2 (5 bases each). This CDR3 comprises 15 residues. Trimming left V 2 bases short and J 1 base short, with 12 bases between. Germline V lookup: CDR1 MNHNS, CDR2 SASEGT. The CDR3 region is CASSELVGESYEQYF. The CDR3 nucleotides are TGTGCCAGCAGTGAATTAGTAGGGGAGTCCTACGAGCAGTACTTC.

This clonotype was seen ten or more times. This rearrangement joins TRBV7-6 to TRBJ2-2; TRBD2 agrees at 8 bases. The CDR3 covers 18 residues. Germline V gene sequence: CDR1 SGHVS, CDR2 FNYEAQ. Unmatched junction bases numbered 14, after V lost 5 bases and J lost 3 bases. This chain's CDR3 is CASSQRLGGGTHTGELFF. The CDR3 DNA reads TGTGCCAGCAGCCAAAGACTTGGCGGGGGGACCCACACCGGGGAGCTGTTTTTT.

This clonotype was detected ten times or more. The V and J genes are TRBV7-8 and TRBJ1-5; D gene uncertain. The CDR3 totals 18 residues. Looked up from germline, CDR1 is SGHVS and CDR2 is FQNEAQ. Trimming removed 5 bases from V and 2 bases from J, with 22 bases in between. Here the CDR3 DNA reads TGTGCCAGCAGCCAGACGGTTCCAGCAGCCAGCGGCAATCAGCCCCAGCATTTT. Translating gives CASSQTVPAASGNQPQHF.

This clonotype was detected ten times or more. This chain joins TRBV7-8 and TRBJ2-5, with D possibly being TRBD1 or TRBD2 (5 bases each). The CDR3 has 14 residues. Trimming took off 5 bases at V and 5 bases at J, with 15 bases between the two ends. CDR1 is SGHVS and CDR2 is FQNEAQ in the germline V gene. The CDR3, as DNA: TGTGCCAGCAGCACGGGACCGCCCGTCGAGACCCAGTACTTC. Translation gives CASSTGPPVETQYF. Using reference TRBV7-8 and TRBJ2-5 for the parts outside the CDR3, the full variable domain is GAGVSQSPRYKVAKRGQDVALRCDPISGHVSLFWYQQALGQGPEFLTYFQNEAQLDKSGLPSDRFFAERPEGSVSTLKIQRTQQEDSAVYLCASSTGPPVETQYFGPGTRLLVL.

The table lists this clonotype with many counts. V is TRBV7-2 and J is TRBJ2-1; 8 positions agree with TRBD2. Germline assignment: CDR1 SGHTA and CDR2 FQGNSA. CDR3 size: 16 residues. J gave up 9 bases and V 5 bases, and 15 bases lay outside the gene matches. The CDR3 DNA sequence: TGTGCCAGCAGCCGGGGGGGGTCCCACCGGGGCATTGAGCAGTTCTTC. Translation: CASSRGGSHRGIEQFF. Drawing the rest from reference TRBV7-2 and TRBJ2-1, the complete variable domain is GAGVSQSPSNKVTEKGKDVELRCDPISGHTALYWYRQSLGQGLEFLIYFQGNSAPDKSGLPSDRFSAERTGGSVSTLTIQRTQQEDSAVYLCASSRGGSHRGIEQFFGPGTRLTVL.

This clonotype has a handful of counts. The chain uses TRBV7-8 and TRBJ2-5; the match to TRBD1 covers 8 bases. Looked up from germline, CDR1 is SGHVS and CDR2 is FQNEAQ. Trimming cost V 5 bases and J 2 bases; bases outside gene matches: 13. The CDR3 is 17 residues long. Here the CDR3 reads CASSANRQGPQQETQYF. The DNA for the CDR3 is TGTGCCAGCAGCGCAAACCGACAGGGGCCCCAGCAAGAGACCCAGTACTTC.

This sequence joins TRBV6-6 and TRBJ1-2; possibly TRBD1 for D (5 bases). V was clipped by 3 bases and J by 2 bases, with 7 bases between them. CDR1 and CDR2 from the germline V gene are MNHNY and SVGAGI (reference sequence). This CDR3 spans 13 amino acids. The CDR3 reads CASSYPGNYGYTF. CDR3 DNA sequence: TGTGCCAGCAGTTATCCAGGGAACTATGGCTACACCTTC.

This clonotype has at least ten counts. The chain couples TRBV3-1 to TRBJ2-1; D ambiguous. Between the trimmed V and J ends, which lost 1 base and 9 bases, there was a span of 7 bases. Germline CDR1 and CDR2: LGHDT and YNNKEL (reference sequence). The CDR3 runs to 12 residues. CDR3 sequence reads: CASSQAVTEQFF. The CDR3 DNA reads TGTGCCAGCAGCCAAGCCGTGACTGAGCAGTTCTTC.

This chain connects TRBV20-1 to TRBJ1-5; maybe TRBD1 (5 bases). V dropped 3 bases and J dropped 5 bases, with 17 bases sitting between them. CDR1 and CDR2 from the germline V gene are DFQATT and SNEGSKA (reference sequence). The CDR3 length is 15 residues. The CDR3 nucleotides read TGCAGTGCTAGTGTAGAGGGGAGGTTGGATCAGCCCCAGCATTTT. As protein: CSASVEGRLDQPQHF.

The V call is TRBV2, the J call TRBJ2-5; tentative D call: TRBD2 (5 bases). The ends were cut back, 1 base at V and 4 bases at J, with 13 bases in the middle. This CDR3 is built from 15 residues. Germline V CDR1 and CDR2: SNHLY, FYNNEI. CDR3 coding DNA: TGTGCCAGCAGTGAAGTGGCATCCGGAGGAGAGACCCAGTACTTC. Its protein product is CASSEVASGGETQYF.

This clonotype showed up just a few times. The rearrangement links TRBV4-3 to TRBJ1-2; TRBD1 agrees at 8 bases. The CDR3 has 16 residues. Germline V gene data show CDR1 as LGHNA and CDR2 as YSLEER. V lost 4 bases to trimming and J lost 3 bases; unmatched junction nucleotides: 10. CDR3 DNA sequence: TGCGCCAGCAGCCCCGGACAGGGAGAGTCGTACTATGGCTACACCTTC. It specifies CASSPGQGESYYGYTF.

CDR3 loop: CSARVVSRGETQYF. DNA of the CDR3: TGCAGTGCTAGAGTTGTCTCCAGGGGTGAGACCCAGTACTTC. V usage is TRBV20-1 and J usage is TRBJ2-5; tentative D call: TRBD1 (6 bases). The length of the CDR3 is 14 residues. Trimming took off 1 base at V and 5 bases at J, with 14 bases between the two ends. CDR1 and CDR2 (germline): DFQATT, SNEGSKA (reference sequence).

The chain links TRBV7-2 to TRBJ2-7, with 8 bases matching TRBD2. This CDR3 spans 14 amino acids. Germline CDR1 reads SGHTA; CDR2 reads FQGNSA. Unmatched junction bases numbered 3, after V lost 0 bases and J lost 5 bases. This CDR3 reads CASSLAGGGHEQYF. The CDR3 bases are TGTGCCAGCAGCTTAGCCGGGGGGGGCCACGAGCAGTACTTC.

In this sample, this clonotype turned up many times. The chain has TRBV7-2 and TRBJ1-2; the D is unclear. The CDR3 contains 14 residues. Trimming took 6 bases from V and 7 from J, leaving 18 bases between them. Looked up from germline, CDR1 is SGHTA and CDR2 is FQGNSA. The CDR3 bases are TGTGCCAGCAGGACTGACGGGATTACAACTGGCTACACCTTC. Translating gives CASRTDGITTGYTF.

The rearrangement joins TRBV19 to TRBJ2-5; D not resolved. This CDR3 spans 17 amino acids. The V gene lost 1 base and the J gene lost 1 base, with 16 bases spanning the gap. Germline V CDR1 and CDR2: LNHDA, SQIVND (reference sequence). The CDR3 region is CASSIGYMGTLQETQYF. For the CDR3, the DNA is TGTGCCAGTAGTATAGGTTATATGGGTACGCTCCAAGAGACCCAGTACTTC.

The J gene is TRBJ2-2, the V gene TRBV10-3; D is undetermined. Deletions cut 2 bases from V and 4 bases from J, with 14 bases between. Germline-derived CDR1 and CDR2 are ENHRY and SYGVKD. The CDR3 sequence is 16 residues long. The CDR3 DNA sequence: TGTGCCATCAGTGAGGCTTACCGGGCCGTCACCGGGGAGCTGTTTTTT. Encoded protein: CAISEAYRAVTGELFF.

At least ten counts were recorded for this clonotype. J is TRBJ2-2 and V is TRBV7-6, with TRBD1 identical over 8 bases. The germline V gene encodes CDR1 SGHVS and CDR2 FNYEAQ. Trimming at V came to 3 bases and at J to 7 bases, leaving 4 bases not matched to a gene. The CDR3 contains 14 residues. CDR3 DNA sequence: TGTGCCAGCAGCTTCAGGGGGCGTAACGGGGAGCTGTTTTTT. Translating gives CASSFRGRNGELFF.

In its sample, this clonotype was seen a few times. V and J are TRBV18 and TRBJ1-1; D is ambiguous. The CDR3 has 14 residues. Trimming removed 2 bases from V and 3 bases from J, with 10 bases in between. CDR1 KGHSH and CDR2 LQKENI come from the germline V gene. The CDR3: CASSPSSFDTEAFF. The CDR3 nucleotides read TGTGCCAGCTCACCATCTTCCTTCGACACTGAAGCTTTCTTT.

The chain couples TRBV27 to TRBJ1-2; tentative D call: TRBD1 (5 bases). The V gene's germline CDR1 is MNHEY and CDR2 SMNVEV (reference sequence). Trimming pared 6 bases from V and 7 bases from J, leaving 18 bases between. This CDR3 has 14 amino acids. The CDR3 sequence: CASSLGGLGCGYTF. CDR3 sequence (DNA): TGTGCCAGCAGCTTGGGGGGTCTGGGCTGTGGCTACACCTTC.

This clonotype was recorded at least ten times. This chain connects TRBV7-2 to TRBJ2-6, with D perhaps TRBD1 or TRBD2 (5 bases each). This CDR3 is built from 17 residues. Deletions cut 3 bases from V and 1 base from J, with 13 bases between. The germline CDR1 and CDR2 sequences are SGHTA and FQGNSA. CDR3 residues: CASSFWGTGSGANVLTF. CDR3 in DNA: TGTGCCAGCAGCTTTTGGGGGACCGGGTCTGGGGCCAACGTCCTGACTTTC. The full variable domain, its missing parts supplied by reference TRBV7-2 and TRBJ2-6, is GAGVSQSPSNKVTEKGKDVELRCDPISGHTALYWYRQSLGQGLEFLIYFQGNSAPDKSGLPSDRFSAERTGGSVSTLTIQRTQQEDSAVYLCASSFWGTGSGANVLTFGAGSRLTVL.

This clonotype was seen repeatedly, ten times or more. The chain carries TRBV6-2 or TRBV6-3 and TRBJ2-7; D call uncertain. This CDR3 spans 14 amino acids. Germline V CDR1 and CDR2: MNHEY, SVGEGT. With 2 bases removed from V and 5 bases from J, the gap between germline ends came to 13 bases. This CDR3 reads CASSYASRFDEQYF. The CDR3 region has the DNA TGTGCCAGCAGTTACGCCTCAAGGTTTGACGAGCAGTACTTC.

This rearrangement joins TRBV19 to TRBJ1-1; D gene unclear. V lost 6 bases and J 1 base, leaving 9 bases between the germline ends. This CDR3 spans 13 amino acids. The germline V gene has CDR1 LNHDA and CDR2 SQIVND (reference sequence). CDR3 region: CASSWTKNTEAFF. CDR3 DNA sequence: TGTGCCAGTAGCTGGACTAAGAACACTGAAGCTTTCTTT. Full variable domain (outside the CDR3, taken from reference TRBV19 and TRBJ1-1): DGGITQSPKYLFRKEGQNVTLSCEQNLNHDAMYWYRQDPGQGLRLIYYSQIVNDFQKGDIAEGYSVSREKKESFPLTVTSAQKNPTAFYLCASSWTKNTEAFFGQGTRLTVV.

The chain combines TRBV4-2 with TRBJ2-3; 7 bases align to TRBD1. Germline CDR1 reads LGHNA; CDR2 reads YNFKEQ. The CDR3 is 15 residues long. J gave up 2 bases and V 4 bases, and 6 bases lay outside the gene matches. CDR3 sequence: CASSPRQGHTDTQYF. Here the CDR3 DNA reads TGTGCCAGCAGCCCTCGACAGGGACACACAGATACGCAGTATTTT.